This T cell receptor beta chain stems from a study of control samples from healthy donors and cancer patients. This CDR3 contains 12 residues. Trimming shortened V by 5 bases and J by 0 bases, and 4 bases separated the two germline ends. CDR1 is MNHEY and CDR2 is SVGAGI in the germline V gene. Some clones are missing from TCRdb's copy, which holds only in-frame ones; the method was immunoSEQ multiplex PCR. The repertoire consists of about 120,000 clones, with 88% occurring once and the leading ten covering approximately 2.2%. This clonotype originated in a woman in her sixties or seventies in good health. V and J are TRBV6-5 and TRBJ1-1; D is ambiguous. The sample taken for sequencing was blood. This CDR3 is CASSPLNTEAFF. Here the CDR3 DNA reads TGTGCCAGCAGTCCCCTGAACACTGAAGCTTTCTTT.